These 20 T cell receptor beta chains originate from one sample sequenced in a study of Ad26.COV2.S vaccination and SARS-CoV-2 variants. Specified treatment: around 19 received Ad26.COV2.S at low or high dose, single or two shots; about five received placebo; per-sample allocation not given. Samples were taken on day 63 after the first vaccine or placebo injection. Here immunoSEQ multiplex PCR was the method, and the copy in TCRdb shows in-frame clones only, minus some. The sample consists of hundreds of thousands of clones, approximately 86% of them appearing once. The sample was peripheral blood, taken in a trial of Ad26.COV2.S vaccine versus placebo. These receptor sequences come from a person aged 18-65 years who received the Ad26.COV2.S COVID-19 vaccine or a placebo.

V is TRBV6-6 and J is TRBJ1-1; tentatively, D is TRBD1 (5 bases). V lost 8 bases and J 5 bases, leaving 12 bases between the germline ends. This CDR3 contains 12 residues. Germline V gives CDR1 MNHNY, CDR2 SVGAGI (reference sequence). The CDR3 DNA reads as TGTGCCAGCGAGGACATAAGGACTGAAGCTTTCTTT. Protein product: CASEDIRTEAFF.

Comment on this clone: A read error may be the cause here, since a much bigger clone is one base away. This CDR3 is also generated by other DNA sequences in the sample. This chain links TRBV27 with TRBJ1-2; D remains ambiguous. V shed 3 bases and J shed 0 bases, with 8 bases lying between them. The CDR3 has 14 residues. Germline assignment: CDR1 MNHEY and CDR2 SMNVEV (reference sequence). The CDR3 region is CASSFRAANYGYTF. The DNA of the CDR3 is TGTGCCAGCAGTTTTCGGGCAGCTAACTATGGCTACACCTTC.

The chain links TRBV12-3 or TRBV12-4 to TRBJ2-1, with D maybe TRBD2 (5 bases). Deletions cut 6 bases from V and 2 bases from J, with 8 bases between. CDR3 length equals 13 residues. CDR3: CASRTGTYNEQFF. DNA for the CDR3: TGTGCCAGCAGAACCGGGACCTACAATGAGCAGTTCTTC.

The chain combines TRBV29-1 with TRBJ1-5; 9 nucleotides line up with TRBD1. CDR1 and CDR2 (germline): SQVTM, ANQGSEA. This CDR3 spans 12 amino acids. J gave up 7 bases and V 7 bases, and 5 bases lay outside the gene matches. CDR3 sequence (DNA): TGCAGCGCCGGACAGGGGAACCAGCCCCAGCATTTT. Translating it yields CSAGQGNQPQHF.

On this clone: The identical CDR3 is also encoded by other nucleotide sequences in the sample. The V and J genes are TRBV6-5 and TRBJ2-7, with TRBD1 as a possible D gene (6 bases). CDR3 size: 13 residues. V was shortened by 8 bases and J by 1 base, with 12 bases between the two germline ends. Germline-derived CDR1 and CDR2 are MNHEY and SVGAGI. The CDR3 nucleotides are TGTGCCAGCCTAGGGACATTGTCCTACGAGCAGTACTTC. Translated, it gives CASLGTLSYEQYF.

The V call is TRBV7-8, the J call TRBJ1-2; 7 bases are a match to TRBD1. V dropped 5 bases and J dropped 4; count of bases not matched to a gene: 13. This CDR3 is 16 amino acids long. The germline gives CDR1 SGHVS, CDR2 FQNEAQ. CDR3 DNA: TGTGCCAGCAGCCTCGGAGGGACAGCCGTAAGCTATGGCTACACCTTC. Translated: CASSLGGTAVSYGYTF.

The rearrangement joins TRBV7-9 to TRBJ2-4; weak D call: TRBD2 (6 bases). The germline V and J ends were trimmed by 1 base and 0 bases, with 7 bases remaining between them. CDR1 is SEHNR, CDR2 FQNEAQ, per germline (reference sequence). The CDR3 covers 15 residues. CDR3 DNA sequence: TGTGCCAGCAGCTTAGTGGAGGGAGCCAAAAACATTCAGTACTTC. Its protein product is CASSLVEGAKNIQYF.

The rearrangement joins TRBV7-9 to TRBJ2-3; TRBD1 agrees at 8 bases. Germline V gives CDR1 SEHNR, CDR2 FQNEAQ (reference sequence). Trimming took 6 bases from V and 0 from J; bases not matched to a gene: 5. The CDR3 is made up of 15 amino acids. CDR3 in DNA: TGTGCCAGCAGGCCAGGGGGCTTCAGCACAGATACGCAGTATTTT. This gives the protein CASRPGGFSTDTQYF.

The chain carries TRBV7-8 and TRBJ2-7, with D possibly matching TRBD2 (6 bases). The V gene's germline CDR1 is SGHVS and CDR2 FQNEAQ. Trimming shortened V by 5 bases and J by 1 base, and 12 bases separated the two germline ends. The CDR3 sequence is 14 residues long. This CDR3 reads CASSPYGGSYEQYF. The CDR3 DNA reads as TGTGCCAGCAGCCCCTATGGGGGGTCCTACGAGCAGTACTTC.

The V gene is TRBV5-1, the J gene TRBJ2-3; 10 bases align to TRBD2. This CDR3 contains 17 residues. The V gene's germline CDR1 is SGHRS and CDR2 YFSETQ. V lost 0 bases and J lost 0; bases outside the gene matches: 4. CDR3 nucleotide sequence: TGCGCCAGCAGCTTGGGGACTAGCGGAGTTAGCACAGATACGCAGTATTTT. This sequence encodes CASSLGTSGVSTDTQYF.

The genes are TRBV28 and TRBJ2-3; the match to TRBD1 covers 9 bases. V shed 3 bases, J shed 3 bases, and the junction held 7 bases outside the gene matches. Germline CDR1 is MDHEN and CDR2 is SYDVKM. The CDR3 consists of 16 residues. DNA for the CDR3: TGTGCCAGCAGTTTGGATACAGGGGGCAGGACAGATACGCAGTATTTT. It encodes CASSLDTGGRTDTQYF.

On this clone: Other DNA sequences in this sample translate to the same CDR3. CDR3 nucleotides: TGCGCCAGCAGCTTGGAGGGCGGGGGGACAGATACGCAGTATTTT. Its protein is CASSLEGGGTDTQYF. The chain couples TRBV5-1 to TRBJ2-3; the match to TRBD2 covers 8 bases. CDR1 SGHRS and CDR2 YFSETQ come from the germline V gene. The CDR3 length is 15 residues. Trimming cost V 0 bases and J 3 bases; bases outside gene matches: 3.

This clone was found a few times. The chain carries TRBV7-3 and TRBJ2-7; 10 nucleotides match TRBD1. With 5 bases clipped from V and 5 bases from J, the junction kept 6 bases outside the gene matches. Germline V gives CDR1 SGHTA, CDR2 FQGTGA. The CDR3 is made up of 14 amino acids. CDR3 DNA sequence: TGTGCCAGCAGCCCCGGACAGGGGGTCCACGAGCAGTACTTC. This sequence encodes CASSPGQGVHEQYF.

The chain couples TRBV5-5 to TRBJ2-7; 10 bases line up with TRBD1. From germline, CDR1 is SGHKS and CDR2 YYEKEE (reference sequence). Trimming cost V 7 bases and J 3 bases; bases outside gene matches: 4. The CDR3 runs to 13 residues. DNA for the CDR3: TGTGCCAGCGGTCGGACAGGGGGCTACGAGCAGTACTTC. This translates into CASGRTGGYEQYF.

The chain recombines TRBV5-4 with TRBJ2-5; D remains unclear. Trimming left V 0 bases short and J 4 bases short, with 1 base between. There are 11 residues in the CDR3. CDR1 and CDR2 from the germline V gene are SGHNT and YYREEE (reference sequence). CDR3 residues: CASSLAETQYF. The CDR3 nucleotides are TGTGCCAGCAGCTTGGCAGAGACCCAGTACTTC.

The chain combines TRBV27 with TRBJ2-2; a weak D match, TRBD1 (6 bases). The V gene lost 6 bases and the J gene lost 1 base, with 12 bases spanning the gap. Germline values: CDR1 MNHEY, CDR2 SMNVEV (reference sequence). The CDR3 has 15 residues. CDR3 sequence (DNA): TGTGCCAGCAGAGATACAGGGCTGAACACCGGGGAGCTGTTTTTT. Translation: CASRDTGLNTGELFF.

The J gene is TRBJ2-7, the V gene TRBV7-2, with D tentatively TRBD1 (5 bases). Between the trimmed V and J ends, which lost 5 bases and 2 bases, there was a span of 16 bases. Per the germline V gene, CDR1 is SGHTA and CDR2 is FQGNSA. The CDR3 is made up of 15 amino acids. Here the CDR3 reads CASSQSTASPYEQYF. The CDR3 nucleotides are TGTGCCAGCAGCCAGTCGACAGCTTCACCCTACGAGCAGTACTTC. Full variable domain (remainder filled in from reference TRBV7-2 and TRBJ2-7): GAGVSQSPSNKVTEKGKDVELRCDPISGHTALYWYRQSLGQGLEFLIYFQGNSAPDKSGLPSDRFSAERTGGSVSTLTIQRTQQEDSAVYLCASSQSTASPYEQYFGPGTRLTVT.

The V gene is TRBV11-2, the J gene TRBJ2-1; D may be TRBD2 (5 bases). The CDR3 has 15 amino acids. V lost 5 bases and J lost 1, with 12 bases in between. Germline loops: CDR1 SGHAT, CDR2 FQNNGV. In nucleotides, the CDR3 is TGTGCCAGCAGCCTAGCCGGTTTATCCTACAATGAGCAGTTCTTC. This gives the protein CASSLAGLSYNEQFF.

The rearrangement links TRBV7-2 to TRBJ1-5; 7 nucleotides align to TRBD1. The CDR3 totals 18 residues. Per germline, CDR1 SGHTA and CDR2 FQGNSA. V was pared by 3 bases and J by 4 bases, with 15 bases of the junction left unmatched. CDR3 loop: CASSLLAPGGALNQPQHF. For the CDR3, the DNA is TGTGCCAGCAGCTTGCTTGCCCCAGGGGGTGCTCTTAATCAGCCCCAGCATTTT.

The chain employs TRBV28 and TRBJ2-7; TRBD2 matches at 8 bases. CDR1 and CDR2 (germline): MDHEN, SYDVKM. Trimming removed 5 bases from V and 2 bases from J; junction bases left unmatched: 5. This CDR3 comprises 14 residues. CDR3 in amino acids: CASSPPGGTYEQYF. DNA of the CDR3: TGTGCCAGCAGTCCCCCGGGAGGGACCTACGAGCAGTACTTC.